This T cell receptor beta chain was obtained from a study of blood T cells in healthy people across ages. The second PCR ran about 6 to 11 cycles with a sample-barcoded 5' primer and J-beta primers. Each CDR3 protein gets one entry after TCRdb re-called the 5' RACE reads with MiXCR. Of approximately 1,700,000 distinct CDR3 sequences detected, approximately 39% appear once; the ten largest clones hold 23%. Worth noting for this clonotype: The antigen is undetermined. One junction end does not reproduce the germline sequence, and a read error may be involved.

CDR3 length: 18 amino acids. CDR1 is SGHNT and CDR2 is YENEEA in the germline V gene. Study findings and constraints: Naive T cell percentage showed a strong correlation with the diversity of TCR beta. Higher diversity, along with more naive CD4+ cells, distinguished long-lived donors from aged donors.

All donors came from Russia, were Caucasian and healthy, and spanned ages about 6 to 100. This TCR derives from a human donor in good health. Sample: blood. This rearrangement joins TRBV11-3 to TRBJ1-2, with 8 bases identical to TRBD1. The CDR3 region is CAGSLERGIWDRNYGYTF. The DNA of the CDR3 is TGTGCCGGCAGCTTAGAGCGGGGGATCTGGGACAGGAACTATGGCTACACCTTC.